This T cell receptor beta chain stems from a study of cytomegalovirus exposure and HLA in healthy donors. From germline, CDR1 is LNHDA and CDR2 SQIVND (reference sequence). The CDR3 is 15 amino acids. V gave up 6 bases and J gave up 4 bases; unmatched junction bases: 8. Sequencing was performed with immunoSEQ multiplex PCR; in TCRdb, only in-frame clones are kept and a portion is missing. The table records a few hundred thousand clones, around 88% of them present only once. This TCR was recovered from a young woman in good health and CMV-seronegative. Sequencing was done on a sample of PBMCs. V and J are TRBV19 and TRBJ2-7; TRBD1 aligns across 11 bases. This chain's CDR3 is CASSQTGTGGYEQYF. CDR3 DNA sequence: TGTGCCAGTAGCCAAACCGGGACAGGGGGTTACGAGCAGTACTTC.